This T cell receptor beta chain was profiled in a study of a mutant IDH1 vaccine in newly diagnosed glioma. Time point defined: baseline, week 1 (first vaccination visit). Treatment specified: pre-vaccination baseline after standard-of-care therapy. Data came from immunoSEQ multiplex PCR; TCRdb stores just in-frame clones and leaves some out. The table has about 38,000 clones, roughly three quarters seen once. Trimming removed 8 bases from V and 0 bases from J, with 14 bases in between. This CDR3 region has 14 residues. Germline assignment: CDR1 MNHEY and CDR2 SVGAGI. The input for sequencing was PBMCs, taken from a glioma patient treated with radiotherapy, temozolomide or both. The sequence was collected from a man between 35 and 55 years old with glioma. Some clones in this sample may be carry-over from other donors' samples. The V and J genes are TRBV6-5 and TRBJ2-7; no reliable D call. The DNA for the CDR3 is TGTGCCAGCCGCACCAGGCGGAGCTCCTACGAGCAGTACTTC. Protein: CASRTRRSSYEQYF.